The next 32 T cell receptor beta chains were all read from a single sample in a study of a mutant IDH1 vaccine in newly diagnosed glioma. Sequencing was performed with immunoSEQ multiplex PCR; in TCRdb, only in-frame clones are kept and a portion is missing. The sample lists around 39,000 clones, around 85% occurring once. Their cognate antigens are unknown. Time point reported: week 23, last vaccination. Each dose delivered 300 ug of mutant IDH1 20-mer peptide subcutaneously with imiquimod. Sequences were derived from PBMCs, sampled from a glioma patient whose treatment included an IDH1 peptide vaccine. The source of these receptors is a woman in her late teens or twenties with glioma. Some clones in this sample may be carry-over from other donors' samples.

This chain connects TRBV5-6 to TRBJ2-1; tentatively, D is TRBD1 (6 bases). Germline CDR1 SGHDT, CDR2 YYEEEE. The CDR3 spans 12 residues. V lost 1 base and J 15 bases, leaving 14 bases between the germline ends. The CDR3 nucleotides are TGTGCCAGCAGCTTGCCAGGGGCTGTTGGGTTCTTC. Translation gives CASSLPGAVGFF.

This rearrangement joins TRBV9 to TRBJ2-4, with unresolved D. V was shortened by 0 bases and J by 6 bases, with 7 bases between the two germline ends. Germline assignment: CDR1 SGDLS and CDR2 YYNGEE. The length of the CDR3 is 13 residues. The CDR3 coding sequence is TGTGCCAGCAGCGTAGGAACGGGAAACATTCAGTACTTC. Translation: CASSVGTGNIQYF.

The V call is TRBV15, the J call TRBJ2-7; 9 positions agree with TRBD1. The CDR3 runs 15 residues. Germline CDR1 LNHNV, CDR2 YYDKDF (reference sequence). The V segment lost 5 bases and the J segment 6 bases; nucleotides outside the gene matches: 11. The CDR3 here is CATSRPGQGAIEQYF. The CDR3 coding sequence is TGTGCCACCAGCCGACCGGGACAGGGCGCTATCGAGCAGTACTTC.

The V call is TRBV4-2, the J call TRBJ2-7; possible D gene TRBD1, 5 bases. Trimming shortened V by 0 bases and J by 5 bases, and 11 bases separated the two germline ends. CDR1 and CDR2 (germline): LGHNA, YNFKEQ. This CDR3 has 14 amino acids. The CDR3 loop is CASSQETQGHEQYF. Written as DNA, the CDR3 is TGTGCCAGCAGCCAAGAAACTCAGGGCCACGAGCAGTACTTC.

The rearrangement links TRBV4-1 to TRBJ2-1, with D hard to call. V lost 4 bases to trimming and J lost 2 bases, with 12 bases between them. The germline V gene has CDR1 MGHRA and CDR2 YSYEKL. The CDR3 has 15 amino acids. As DNA, the CDR3 is TGCGCCAGCAGCCCAGTGCCCTACGCCTACAATGAGCAGTTCTTC. This sequence encodes CASSPVPYAYNEQFF.

The chain carries TRBV2 and TRBJ2-7; 9 positions match TRBD2. The germline CDR1 and CDR2 sequences are SNHLY and FYNNEI. The CDR3 is 15 residues long. The V segment lost 1 base and the J segment 2 bases; nucleotides outside the gene matches: 3. The CDR3 here is CASSEEGLAPYEQYF. CDR3 DNA: TGTGCCAGCAGTGAAGAGGGACTAGCCCCCTACGAGCAGTACTTC.

This rearrangement joins TRBV7-2 to TRBJ2-1; D may match TRBD1 or TRBD2 (5 bases each). The CDR3 sequence is 14 residues long. Trimming removed 1 base from V and 9 bases from J, with 13 bases in between. Germline V lookup: CDR1 SGHTA, CDR2 FQGNSA. The CDR3 reads CASSLGWGWGEQFF. CDR3 in DNA: TGTGCCAGCAGCTTAGGATGGGGGTGGGGTGAGCAGTTCTTC.

The chain joins TRBV10-3 to TRBJ1-1, with 11 bases matching TRBD1. The germline CDR1 and CDR2 sequences are ENHRY and SYGVKD. The length of the CDR3 is 15 residues. The junction had 7 bases not matched to a gene; V was cut back by 5 bases and J by 5 bases. CDR3 residues: CAISQGQGARTEAFF. In DNA, the CDR3 is TGTGCCATCAGTCAAGGACAGGGGGCGCGGACTGAAGCTTTCTTT.

This clone was observed a few times. This sequence joins TRBV9 and TRBJ1-4; the D is unclear. Germline V gene lookup returns CDR1 SGDLS and CDR2 YYNGEE. The CDR3 spans 15 residues. Trimming cost V 0 bases and J 2 bases, with 8 bases left between them. The CDR3 nucleotides are TGTGCCAGCAGCGTAGATCTACGCACTAATGAAAAACTGTTTTTT. Translating gives CASSVDLRTNEKLFF.

The rearrangement uses TRBV6-5 and TRBJ2-5; no clear D. This CDR3 comprises 13 residues. The V end was cut by 2 bases, the J end by 7 bases, with 11 bases between. CDR1 and CDR2 from the germline V gene are MNHEY and SVGAGI. Here the CDR3 DNA reads TGTGCCAGCAGTTACGTCGCCGAGGTGACCCAGTACTTC. Encoded protein: CASSYVAEVTQYF.

The V call is TRBV5-1, the J call TRBJ1-2; no reliable D call. The germline V and J ends were trimmed by 3 bases and 8 bases, with 11 bases remaining between them. CDR3 size: 12 residues. Germline assignment: CDR1 SGHRS and CDR2 YFSETQ. The CDR3 DNA is TGCGCCAGCAGCTCAAGAGTAAGCGGCTACACCTTC. Translating gives CASSSRVSGYTF. Combining the CDR3 with reference TRBV5-1 and TRBJ1-2 gives the whole variable domain KAGVTQTPRYLIKTRGQQVTLSCSPISGHRSVSWYQQTPGQGLQFLFEYFSETQRNKGNFPGRFSGRQFSNSRSEMNVSTLELGDSALYLCASSSRVSGYTFGSGTRLTVV.

This clone appeared once. Other DNA sequences within the sample encode an identical CDR3. The gene calls are TRBV20-1 and TRBJ1-1, with no clear D. V was trimmed by 1 base and J by 4 bases, leaving 4 bases between them. The germline CDR1 and CDR2 sequences are DFQATT and SNEGSKA (reference sequence). This CDR3 contains 11 residues. CDR3 sequence (DNA): TGCAGTGCTAGAGGGGCCACTGAAGCTTTCTTT. Translated, it gives CSARGATEAFF.

This sequence joins TRBV5-1 and TRBJ2-2; 10 positions agree with TRBD2. V lost 1 base and J lost 4; bases outside the gene matches: 4. This CDR3 is 16 amino acids long. The germline V gene encodes CDR1 SGHRS and CDR2 YFSETQ. CDR3 sequence reads: CASSLSGRAITGELFF. The CDR3 nucleotides are TGCGCCAGCAGCTTGAGCGGGAGGGCCATCACCGGGGAGCTGTTTTTT.

This clone has more than one count but fewer than ten. V usage is TRBV5-1 and J usage is TRBJ2-3, with D possibly matching TRBD2 (6 bases). With 4 bases removed from V and 4 bases from J, the gap between germline ends came to 13 bases. The CDR3 has 14 residues. Germline loops: CDR1 SGHRS, CDR2 YFSETQ. CDR3 coding DNA: TGCGCCAGCAGCGTCGGGTCGGGGGCAGATACGCAGTATTTT. It is translated as CASSVGSGADTQYF.

The V gene is TRBV4-2, the J gene TRBJ1-4, with D possibly TRBD1 on 6 matching bases. V dropped 4 bases and J dropped 8 bases, with 14 bases sitting between them. The germline V gene has CDR1 LGHNA and CDR2 YNFKEQ. This CDR3 has 14 residues. The CDR3 region is CASSPDSTPEKLFF. In DNA form, the CDR3 reads TGTGCCAGCAGCCCGGACAGTACCCCCGAAAAACTGTTTTTT.

The chain combines TRBV6-6 with TRBJ1-2, with D possibly matching TRBD1 (6 bases). Trimming cost V 2 bases and J 4 bases, with 8 bases left between them. This CDR3 spans 13 amino acids. The germline CDR1 and CDR2 sequences are MNHNY and SVGAGI (reference sequence). CDR3 region: CASSYNRVYGYTF. CDR3 in DNA: TGTGCCAGCAGTTACAACAGGGTCTATGGCTACACCTTC.

The CDR3 nucleotides are TGTGCCAGCAGCCAAGCCGCAAAACTGTTTTTT. It specifies CASSQAAKLFF. The chain combines TRBV14 with TRBJ1-4; D not certain. Germline CDR1 reads SGHDN; CDR2 reads FVKESK. The V end lost 1 base, the J end lost 10 bases, and 4 bases lay between the germline ends. This CDR3 has 11 amino acids.

This chain joins TRBV7-2 and TRBJ2-5, with 9 bases fitting TRBD1. The germline V gene has CDR1 SGHTA and CDR2 FQGNSA. There are 15 residues in the CDR3. V gave up 2 bases and J gave up 5 bases; unmatched junction bases: 6. The CDR3 here is CASSLITGGAETQYF. The CDR3 nucleotides are TGTGCCAGCAGCTTAATTACAGGGGGCGCGGAGACCCAGTACTTC.

The chain employs TRBV5-6 and TRBJ2-2; D not certain. V was trimmed by 2 bases and J by 6 bases, leaving 8 bases between them. CDR1 SGHDT and CDR2 YYEEEE come from the germline V gene. The CDR3 length is 13 residues. The DNA for the CDR3 is TGTGCCAGCAGCTTCCGCTTTGCCGGGGAGCTGTTTTTT. Protein product: CASSFRFAGELFF.

This chain connects TRBV12-5 to TRBJ2-7; TRBD1 agrees at 7 bases. The CDR3 length is 14 residues. J was trimmed by 3 bases and V by 1 base; bases with no gene match: 3. CDR1 is LGHNT and CDR2 is FRNRAP in the germline V gene. The CDR3 DNA reads TGTGCTAGTGGTTTGGCAGGGACAGTCTACGAGCAGTACTTC. This gives the protein CASGLAGTVYEQYF.

This clone was counted once. The chain couples TRBV7-3 to TRBJ1-1; unclear D gene. The germline V gene encodes CDR1 SGHTA and CDR2 FQGTGA. The CDR3 contains 15 residues. V lost 5 bases to trimming and J lost 4 bases, with 17 bases between them. CDR3 DNA: TGTGCCAGCAGCCGCGGCCCCGGAGTGGGCACTGAAGCTTTCTTT. Translated, it gives CASSRGPGVGTEAFF.

The chain recombines TRBV5-1 with TRBJ1-1, with D possibly matching TRBD1 (6 bases). This CDR3 spans 12 amino acids. From germline, CDR1 is SGHRS and CDR2 YFSETQ. The V end was cut by 3 bases, the J end by 10 bases, with 13 bases between. Here the CDR3 DNA reads TGCGCCAGCAGCTCAGACAGGTTCGGAGCTTTCTTT. This sequence encodes CASSSDRFGAFF.

The chain links TRBV7-2 to TRBJ2-2; TRBD2 is a possible D gene (6 bases). The CDR3 sequence is 15 residues long. Per germline, CDR1 SGHTA and CDR2 FQGNSA. The ends were cut back, 6 bases at V and 7 bases at J, with 18 bases in the middle. The CDR3 region has the DNA TGTGCCAGCAGGCTCGTCTTCGGGGGAAGCGGGGAGCTGTTTTTT. Amino acids: CASRLVFGGSGELFF.

This clone was found once. V usage is TRBV6-1 and J usage is TRBJ2-7, with D possibly matching TRBD1 (6 bases). Germline CDR1 MNHNS, CDR2 SASEGT. There are 14 residues in the CDR3. The germline V and J ends were trimmed by 6 bases and 3 bases, with 15 bases remaining between them. The CDR3, as DNA: TGTGCCAGCAGGTACGGCAGGGGCTTCTACGAGCAGTACTTC. It specifies CASRYGRGFYEQYF.

J is TRBJ1-1 and V is TRBV4-1, with D unresolved. Germline lookup yields CDR1 MGHRA and CDR2 YSYEKL. This CDR3 is built from 13 residues. The V gene lost 0 bases and the J gene lost 4 bases, with 6 bases spanning the gap. This chain's CDR3 is CASSQDRGTEAFF. CDR3 nucleotide sequence: TGCGCCAGCAGCCAAGATAGAGGCACTGAAGCTTTCTTT.

A few counts support this clone. V and J are TRBV7-2 and TRBJ1-1; D remains ambiguous. This CDR3 spans 13 amino acids. V lost 5 bases to trimming and J lost 1 base, with 8 bases between them. Per germline, CDR1 SGHTA and CDR2 FQGNSA. Here the CDR3 DNA reads TGTGCCAGCAGCGACGGCAGGAACACTGAAGCTTTCTTT. Amino acids: CASSDGRNTEAFF.

V is TRBV7-3 and J is TRBJ2-2, with D uncertain. With 1 base removed from V and 8 bases from J, the gap between germline ends came to 14 bases. The germline gives CDR1 SGHTA, CDR2 FQGTGA. The CDR3 spans 15 residues. The CDR3 region is CASSLSPFSTGELFF. Here the CDR3 DNA reads TGTGCCAGCAGCTTAAGCCCTTTTAGCACGGGGGAGCTGTTTTTT.

J is TRBJ2-1 and V is TRBV4-2, with a weak D call TRBD1 (6 bases). The CDR3 sequence is 14 residues long. Trimming took off 0 bases at V and 8 bases at J, with 11 bases between the two ends. Germline-derived CDR1 and CDR2 are LGHNA and YNFKEQ. The CDR3 DNA reads TGTGCCAGCAGCCAAGATCGTCAGGGGCATGAGCAGTTCTTC. It encodes CASSQDRQGHEQFF.

This chain connects TRBV20-1 to TRBJ1-4; no firm D call. Germline V lookup: CDR1 DFQATT, CDR2 SNEGSKA (reference sequence). This CDR3 is 10 amino acids long. V was pared by 3 bases and J by 8 bases, with 4 bases between. The CDR3 DNA follows: TGCAGTGCTAGTTCCGAAAAACTGTTTTTT. Translated, it gives CSASSEKLFF.

The genes are TRBV25-1 and TRBJ2-1; D is uncertain. CDR3 size: 15 residues. Deletions cut 4 bases from V and 3 bases from J, with 13 bases between. Germline assignment: CDR1 MGHDK and CDR2 SYGVNS. The CDR3 sequence is CASSASGRRYNEQFF. The DNA for the CDR3 is TGTGCCAGCAGTGCCTCAGGACGGCGCTACAATGAGCAGTTCTTC.

A few counts support this clone. The chain has TRBV27 and TRBJ1-1; possible D gene TRBD1, 5 bases. The length of the CDR3 is 16 residues. Germline values: CDR1 MNHEY, CDR2 SMNVEV (reference sequence). The ends were cut back, 4 bases at V and 1 base at J, with 16 bases in the middle. The DNA for the CDR3 is TGTGCCAGCAGTTCCTCCTACAGGCAGCGGAACACTGAAGCTTTCTTT. Translated, it gives CASSSSYRQRNTEAFF.

This clone occurred a few times. CDR3 region: CASSAALGSSGELFF. As DNA, the CDR3 is TGTGCCAGCAGTGCCGCCCTCGGATCTTCCGGGGAGCTGTTTTTT. The V call is TRBV25-1, the J call TRBJ2-2; no clear D gene. This CDR3 comprises 15 residues. Germline loops: CDR1 MGHDK, CDR2 SYGVNS. The V gene lost 4 bases and the J gene lost 6 bases, with 15 bases spanning the gap.